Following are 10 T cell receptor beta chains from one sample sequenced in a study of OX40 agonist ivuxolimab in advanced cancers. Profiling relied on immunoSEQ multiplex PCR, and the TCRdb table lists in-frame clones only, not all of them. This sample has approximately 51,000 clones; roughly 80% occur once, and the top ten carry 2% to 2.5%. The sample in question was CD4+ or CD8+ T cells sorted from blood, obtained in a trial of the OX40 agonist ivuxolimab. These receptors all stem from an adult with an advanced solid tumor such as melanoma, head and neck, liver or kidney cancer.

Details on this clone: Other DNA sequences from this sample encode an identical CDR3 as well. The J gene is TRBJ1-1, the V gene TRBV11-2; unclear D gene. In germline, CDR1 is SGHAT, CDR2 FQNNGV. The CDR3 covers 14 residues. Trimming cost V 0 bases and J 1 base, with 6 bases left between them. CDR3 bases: TGTGCCAGCAGCTTAGAGTCGGGGAACACTGAAGCTTTCTTT. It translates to CASSLESGNTEAFF.

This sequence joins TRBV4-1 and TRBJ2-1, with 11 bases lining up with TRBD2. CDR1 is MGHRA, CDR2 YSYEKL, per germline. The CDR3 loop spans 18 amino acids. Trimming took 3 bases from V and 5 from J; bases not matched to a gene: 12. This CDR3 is CASSQLDLVTSGNNEQFF. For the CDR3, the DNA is TGCGCCAGCAGCCAGTTAGACCTTGTGACTAGCGGGAACAATGAGCAGTTCTTC.

In nucleotides, the CDR3 is TGCGCCAGCAGCTTGGCTCCTCCTAGCGGGAGCTCCTACGAGCAGTACTTC. Amino acids: CASSLAPPSGSSYEQYF. The chain employs TRBV5-1 and TRBJ2-7, with 10 bases identical to TRBD2. Germline values: CDR1 SGHRS, CDR2 YFSETQ. The CDR3 runs to 17 residues. The junction had 6 bases not matched to a gene; V was cut back by 0 bases and J by 0 bases.

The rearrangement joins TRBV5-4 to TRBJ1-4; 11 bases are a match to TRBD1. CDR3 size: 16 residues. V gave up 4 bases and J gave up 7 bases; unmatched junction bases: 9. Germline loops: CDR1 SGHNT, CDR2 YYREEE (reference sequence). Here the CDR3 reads CASSPGQGAPGEKLFF. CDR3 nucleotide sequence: TGTGCCAGCAGCCCAGGACAGGGGGCTCCTGGTGAAAAACTGTTTTTT. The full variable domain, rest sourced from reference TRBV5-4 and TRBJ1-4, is ETGVTQSPTHLIKTRGQQVTLRCSSQSGHNTVSWYQQALGQGPQFIFQYYREEENGRGNFPPRFSGLQFPNYSSELNVNALELDDSALYLCASSPGQGAPGEKLFFGSGTQLSVL.

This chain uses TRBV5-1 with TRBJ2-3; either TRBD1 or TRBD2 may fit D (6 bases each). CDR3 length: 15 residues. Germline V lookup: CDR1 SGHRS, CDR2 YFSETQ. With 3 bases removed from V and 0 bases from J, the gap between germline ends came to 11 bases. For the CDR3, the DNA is TGCGCCAGCAGCTGGCAGGGGACTAGCACAGATACGCAGTATTTT. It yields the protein CASSWQGTSTDTQYF.

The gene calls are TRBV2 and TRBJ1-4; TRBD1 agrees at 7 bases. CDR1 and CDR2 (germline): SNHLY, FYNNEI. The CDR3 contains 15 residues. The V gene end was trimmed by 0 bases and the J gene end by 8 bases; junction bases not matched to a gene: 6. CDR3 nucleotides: TGTGCCAGCAGTGAAGCGACAGGGAGGGAGGAAAAACTGTTTTTT. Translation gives CASSEATGREEKLFF.

The CDR3 sequence: CAISGSGSAGELFF. For the CDR3, the DNA is TGTGCCATCTCCGGTAGCGGGAGTGCCGGGGAGCTGTTTTTT. The chain joins TRBV10-3 to TRBJ2-2, with 9 bases lining up with TRBD2. Trimming cost V 8 bases and J 6 bases; bases outside gene matches: 7. CDR1 is ENHRY and CDR2 is SYGVKD in the germline V gene. This CDR3 has 14 residues.

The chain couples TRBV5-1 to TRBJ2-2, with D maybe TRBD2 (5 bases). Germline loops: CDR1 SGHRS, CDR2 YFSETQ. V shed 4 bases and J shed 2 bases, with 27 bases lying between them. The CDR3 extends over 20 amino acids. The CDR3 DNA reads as TGCGCCAGCAGCCCGACCCGCCGAGGACTGCCGAACCCTAACACCGGGGAGCTGTTTTTT. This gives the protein CASSPTRRGLPNPNTGELFF.

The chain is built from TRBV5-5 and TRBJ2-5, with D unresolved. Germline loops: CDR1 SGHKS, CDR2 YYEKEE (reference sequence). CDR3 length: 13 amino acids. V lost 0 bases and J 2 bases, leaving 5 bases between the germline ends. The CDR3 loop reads CASSLGVQETQYF. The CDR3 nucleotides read TGTGCCAGCAGCTTGGGGGTACAAGAGACCCAGTACTTC.

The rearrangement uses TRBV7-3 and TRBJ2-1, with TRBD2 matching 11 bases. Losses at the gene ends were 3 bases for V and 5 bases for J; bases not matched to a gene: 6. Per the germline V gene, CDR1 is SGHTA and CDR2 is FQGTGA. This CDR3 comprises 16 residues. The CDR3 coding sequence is TGTGCCAGCAGCTTCACCGGGACTAGCGGTAACAATGAGCAGTTCTTC. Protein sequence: CASSFTGTSGNNEQFF.